These T cell receptor beta chains were read from a single sample in a study of blood T cell repertoires in COVID-19. Sequencing was performed with immunoSEQ multiplex PCR; in TCRdb, only in-frame clones are kept and a portion is missing. The sample carries over 100,000 clones, 88% recorded once. Source material: peripheral blood. These receptors originate from a man aged 50-59 years with acute or convalescent COVID-19. Both conserved end residues are part of each CDR3.

V,J,CDR3
TRBV18,TRBJ1-4,CASSSGATNEKLFF
TRBV2,TRBJ1-2,CASSGRTTVANYGYTF
TRBV7-3,TRBJ2-2,CASSSGGSTGELFF
TRBV9,TRBJ1-5,CASSGDQGQPQHF
TRBV10-3,TRBJ2-2,CAISESRRVAGELFF
TRBV6-5,TRBJ2-2,CASSPRTDTGELFF
TRBV3-1/TRBV3-2,TRBJ2-7,CASSQVVLRGQQYF
TRBV19,TRBJ1-5,CASGGTGFQPQHF
TRBV4-1,TRBJ2-1,CASSPPTLLAGEGVEQFF
TRBV6-1,TRBJ1-4,CASSEDLRGATNEKLFF
TRBV6-5,TRBJ1-5,CASRGQYLGNQPQHF
TRBV18,TRBJ2-5,CASSPRKETQYF
TRBV9,TRBJ1-2,CASSGRAGKDSRGQGVPYGYTF
TRBV15,TRBJ2-1,CATSRGLFVDEQFF
TRBV6-5,TRBJ1-3,CASSPDRVGRNTIYF
TRBV28,TRBJ1-5,CASGGTGWNQPQHF
TRBV5-1,TRBJ1-5,CASSSGTGIGNQPQHF
TRBV10-3,TRBJ1-3,CAISESGGLTDNTIYF
TRBV6-5,TRBJ1-1,CASSRDGNTEAFF
TRBV10-1,TRBJ2-1,CASSAPSASSYNEQFF
TRBV6-5,TRBJ2-7,CASSPRYGEQYF
TRBV18,TRBJ2-2,CASSPFLDARTGELFF
TRBV7-2,TRBJ1-3,CASSLDSRGKGNTIYF
TRBV7-2,TRBJ1-2,CASSLAGYQTGTGGRGYTF
TRBV2,TRBJ2-5,CASKTGSSGGYQETQYF
TRBV7-2,TRBJ2-2,CASSLATGLGELFF
TRBV3-1/TRBV3-2,TRBJ2-2,CASILMGTGGTGELFF
TRBV19,TRBJ2-3,CASSANRDTQYF
TRBV4-1,TRBJ1-2,CASSQPGGRARDNYGYTF
TRBV5-1,TRBJ1-2,CASSSTGAVGYTF
TRBV5-6,TRBJ2-5,CASSPLGLAGGLQETQYF
TRBV9,TRBJ1-6,CASSVRTGDSPLHF
TRBV5-1,TRBJ2-1,CASSLGVSATLDEQFF
TRBV11-2,TRBJ1-2,CASSQGVSLFSGYTF
TRBV4-1,TRBJ1-1,CASSQSTGSGTEAFF
TRBV28,TRBJ2-7,CASRGQGTYEQYF
TRBV24-1,TRBJ2-1,CATSDPGTGNNEQFF
TRBV11-2,TRBJ2-5,CASSLAGKETQYF
TRBV28,TRBJ1-6,CASSGADRGYSPLHF
TRBV7-2,TRBJ1-2,CASSLEVLRTGGYGYTF
TRBV6-5,TRBJ2-5,CASTGLAGRQETQYF
TRBV4-1,TRBJ2-3,CASSQDRFSDPVWDTQYF
TRBV5-4,TRBJ1-1,CASSLDRGLEAFF
TRBV16,TRBJ1-1,CASSQSLGSTEAFF
TRBV5-1,TRBJ1-2,CASSRSPEPGTGFNTF
TRBV24-1,TRBJ1-1,CATSASGRHTEAFF
TRBV6-5,TRBJ1-5,CASSYTYTGEQPQHF
TRBV2,TRBJ1-2,CASTPQGALPSGYTF
TRBV5-1,TRBJ1-5,CASREGMGNQPQHF
TRBV4-2,TRBJ1-2,CASSQAGTGILYGYTF
TRBV5-1,TRBJ2-7,CASKEGGPSYEQYF
TRBV19,TRBJ2-3,CASSSIAVSTDTQYF
TRBV2,TRBJ2-1,CASSSRLAGKTDEQFF
TRBV19,TRBJ1-3,CASSFDSSGNTIYF
TRBV19,TRBJ2-7,CASSTDSRTGRGHEQYF
TRBV5-1,TRBJ2-1,CASSSTSGGANEQFF
TRBV19,TRBJ2-7,CASSIKRPSPEQYF
TRBV6-2/TRBV6-3,TRBJ1-5,CASSHPGQGHSNQPQHF
TRBV6-6,TRBJ1-1,CASRERGNTEAFF
TRBV19,TRBJ1-2,CASSIGRGGYTF